Below are 27 T cell receptor beta chains sequenced from a single sample in a study of blood T cell repertoires in COVID-19. Assay: immunoSEQ multiplex PCR; the TCRdb copy retains only in-frame clones and omits some. Of around 320,000 clones in the sample, 65% to 90% were seen once. The specimen was peripheral blood. Receptors originate from a human donor in a cohort sampled during active COVID-19.

V usage is TRBV9 and J usage is TRBJ1-1, with D maybe TRBD1 (5 bases). Germline CDR1 is SGDLS and CDR2 is YYNGEE. The ends were cut back, 0 bases at V and 8 bases at J, with 11 bases in the middle. The CDR3 runs to 13 residues. The CDR3 reads CASSVGGVPEAFF. CDR3 bases: TGTGCCAGCAGCGTAGGGGGGGTCCCCGAAGCTTTCTTT.

The chain combines TRBV5-4 with TRBJ2-3; 11 nucleotides align to TRBD1. The germline V gene has CDR1 SGHNT and CDR2 YYREEE (reference sequence). The V gene end was trimmed by 4 bases and the J gene end by 1 base; junction bases not matched to a gene: 5. The CDR3 has 16 amino acids. CDR3 in DNA: TGTGCCAGCAGCCGGGGACAGGGGGGTGGCACAGATACGCAGTATTTT. Its translation is CASSRGQGGGTDTQYF.

This clone was seen once. V and J are TRBV10-3 and TRBJ2-7, with 8 bases aligning to TRBD1. This CDR3 comprises 13 residues. CDR1 and CDR2 from the germline V gene are ENHRY and SYGVKD. Trimming cost V 6 bases and J 3 bases; bases outside gene matches: 4. The CDR3 spells CAIRGGQGYEQYF. The CDR3 DNA reads as TGTGCCATCAGAGGCGGACAGGGCTACGAGCAGTACTTC.

This chain connects TRBV18 to TRBJ2-7, with a tentative D call TRBD2 (5 bases). This CDR3 region has 14 residues. V was cut by 4 bases and J by 1 base, with 11 bases left in between. Per germline, CDR1 KGHSH and CDR2 LQKENI. In DNA, the CDR3 is TGTGCCAGCTCACTCAACGGGAAATCCTACGAGCAGTACTTC. This translates into CASSLNGKSYEQYF.

This rearrangement joins TRBV7-3 to TRBJ1-6; no firm D call. Germline loops: CDR1 SGHTA, CDR2 FQGTGA. Trimming shortened V by 2 bases and J by 11 bases, and 13 bases separated the two germline ends. The CDR3 covers 14 residues. CDR3 sequence reads: CASSLLMGTTPLHF. The CDR3 nucleotides read TGTGCCAGCAGCTTACTAATGGGTACTACACCCCTCCACTTT. Supplemented by reference TRBV7-3 and TRBJ1-6, the full variable domain reads GAGVSQTPSNKVTEKGKYVELRCDPISGHTALYWYRQSLGQGPEFLIYFQGTGAADDSGLPNDRFFAVRPEGSVSTLKIQRTERGDSAVYLCASSLLMGTTPLHFGNGTRLTVT.

This chain connects TRBV6-1 to TRBJ1-3, with D possibly TRBD1 on 6 matching bases. Germline assignment: CDR1 MNHNS and CDR2 SASEGT. The V end lost 3 bases, the J end lost 4 bases, and 7 bases lay between the germline ends. The CDR3 runs to 13 residues. The CDR3 region is CASSDTGGNTIYF. CDR3 in DNA: TGTGCCAGCAGTGACACAGGGGGAAACACCATATATTTT.

This clone was seen a single time. The genes are TRBV27 and TRBJ1-5, with D maybe TRBD1 (6 bases). Germline CDR1 and CDR2: MNHEY and SMNVEV (reference sequence). The V and J ends lost 10 bases and 3 bases respectively, with 16 bases between them. This CDR3 spans 14 amino acids. CDR3 protein: CATGWGRLNQPQHF. CDR3 nucleotide sequence: TGTGCCACCGGTTGGGGGCGGCTCAATCAGCCCCAGCATTTT.

The gene calls are TRBV4-1 and TRBJ1-4, with 7 bases that match TRBD1. After removal of 2 bases from V and 6 bases from J, the junction contained 3 bases not matched to a gene. This CDR3 has 14 amino acids. Germline CDR1 is MGHRA and CDR2 is YSYEKL. The CDR3 here is CASSQRTGDEKLFF. The CDR3, as DNA: TGCGCCAGCAGCCAACGCACAGGGGATGAAAAACTGTTTTTT.

This clone has a single count. The chain carries TRBV18 and TRBJ1-2; 10 bases are a match to TRBD1. The CDR3 length is 13 residues. The junction had 0 bases not matched to a gene; V was cut back by 5 bases and J by 3 bases. Germline V gene lookup returns CDR1 KGHSH and CDR2 LQKENI. CDR3 sequence: CASSGQGDYGYTF. DNA of the CDR3: TGTGCCAGCTCAGGACAGGGGGACTATGGCTACACCTTC.

This chain links TRBV19 with TRBJ1-1; TRBD1 matches at 8 bases. CDR1 and CDR2 (germline): LNHDA, SQIVND (reference sequence). The V and J ends lost 4 bases and 7 bases, in that order; junction bases with no gene match: 8. The CDR3 has 14 amino acids. This chain's CDR3 is CASSRKGQVYEAFF. For the CDR3, the DNA is TGTGCCAGTAGTAGGAAGGGACAGGTTTATGAAGCTTTCTTT.

CDR3 region: CASSKQGAYHPAYGYTF. In nucleotides, the CDR3 is TGTGCCAGCAGCAAACAGGGGGCATATCACCCCGCCTATGGCTACACCTTC. The chain has TRBV21-1 and TRBJ1-2; TRBD1, the table's D call, lacks a check against the DNA. TRBV21-1 corresponds to a pseudogene. This CDR3 is built from 17 residues.

The V and J genes are TRBV2 and TRBJ1-2; 8 bases are a match to TRBD1. The CDR3 totals 13 residues. From germline, CDR1 is SNHLY and CDR2 FYNNEI. Trimming cost V 8 bases and J 4 bases; bases outside gene matches: 6. The CDR3 region has the DNA TGTGCCAGCTCAGGGGGCTTTACCTATGGCTACACCTTC. Its translation is CASSGGFTYGYTF.

The chain links TRBV21-1 to TRBJ1-2; the D segment call TRBD1 is taken from the table without a DNA check. TRBV21-1 is a pseudogene segment. The length of the CDR3 is 18 residues. The CDR3 sequence: CASSSTDRTNLANYGYTF. CDR3 sequence (DNA): TGTGCCAGCAGCAGTACCGACAGGACGAATCTAGCTAACTATGGCTACACCTTC.

J is TRBJ1-1 and V is TRBV7-2; D remains ambiguous. The germline V gene has CDR1 SGHTA and CDR2 FQGNSA. This CDR3 region has 13 residues. V shed 2 bases and J shed 3 bases, with 7 bases lying between them. The CDR3 sequence: CASSLSRDTEAFF. The CDR3 nucleotides are TGTGCCAGCAGCTTATCTCGGGACACTGAAGCTTTCTTT.

The rearrangement links TRBV18 to TRBJ1-1; D unresolved. This CDR3 comprises 15 residues. Germline V gene data show CDR1 as KGHSH and CDR2 as LQKENI. Trimming stripped 0 bases from V and 0 bases from J, with 8 bases between. CDR3 protein: CASSPPSTMNTEAFF. DNA for the CDR3: TGTGCCAGCTCACCACCGTCAACAATGAACACTGAAGCTTTCTTT.

This sequence joins TRBV10-3 and TRBJ2-7; D is perhaps TRBD2 (6 bases). CDR3 length: 13 residues. Germline CDR1 ENHRY, CDR2 SYGVKD. V was cut by 5 bases and J by 7 bases, with 15 bases left in between. Here the CDR3 reads CAISTRGGLEQYF. CDR3 in DNA: TGTGCCATCAGTACCCGGGGAGGTTTGGAGCAGTACTTC.

The V gene is TRBV2, the J gene TRBJ1-2; maybe TRBD1 (5 bases). From germline, CDR1 is SNHLY and CDR2 FYNNEI. With 6 bases removed from V and 5 bases from J, the gap between germline ends came to 16 bases. The CDR3 is made up of 14 amino acids. The CDR3, as DNA: TGTGCCAGCAGGAATACAGGCTTGAAGTATGGCTACACCTTC. It encodes CASRNTGLKYGYTF.

This clone was seen a few times. This chain connects TRBV5-1 to TRBJ1-1; a possible D gene is TRBD1 (5 bases). Germline V gene lookup returns CDR1 SGHRS and CDR2 YFSETQ. CDR3 length: 13 residues. The V gene lost 1 base and the J gene lost 1 base, with 5 bases spanning the gap. The CDR3 sequence: CASSLQGNTEAFF. The CDR3 nucleotides are TGCGCCAGCAGCTTGCAGGGGAACACTGAAGCTTTCTTT.

Details on this clone: No conserved phenylalanine or tryptophan is present at the end of the CDR3, so a read error is the likely explanation. It is unclear where the CDR3 begins or ends on the DNA, so no DNA is shown, and the CDR3 is as TCRdb lists it. The rearrangement uses TRBV29-1 and TRBJ1-2; TRBD1 reflects the table's D call only, with no check against the DNA. With termini counted, the CDR3 has 12 amino acids. Germline CDR1 and CDR2: SQVTM and ANQGSEA. CDR3 sequence reads: CSVEAGGYGYNA.

The V gene is TRBV3-1 (or the pseudogene TRBV3-2), the J gene TRBJ1-2, with 8 bases matching TRBD1. CDR3 length: 14 amino acids. V shed 7 bases, J shed 4 bases, and the junction held 8 bases outside the gene matches. Germline V gives CDR1 LGHDT, CDR2 YNNKEL (reference sequence). The CDR3 protein is CASNRGTGVYGYTF. The CDR3 region has the DNA TGTGCCAGCAACCGTGGGACAGGAGTCTATGGCTACACCTTC.

The V and J genes are TRBV28 and TRBJ1-2; TRBD1 agrees at 9 bases. V trimming: 6 bases; J trimming: 6 bases; junction bases outside the gene matches: 14. CDR3 length equals 16 residues. Germline values: CDR1 MDHEN, CDR2 SYDVKM. DNA for the CDR3: TGTGCCAGCAGATCTACTCCGGGACAGGGAAGGGATGGCTACACCTTC. This translates into CASRSTPGQGRDGYTF.

The chain uses TRBV19 and TRBJ2-7; TRBD2 agrees at 7 bases. The V and J ends lost 4 bases and 0 bases, in that order; junction bases with no gene match: 0. Germline V gene data show CDR1 as LNHDA and CDR2 as SQIVND (reference sequence). The CDR3 totals 13 residues. This chain's CDR3 is CASSSGSSYEQYF. The CDR3 nucleotides are TGTGCCAGTAGTAGCGGGAGCTCCTACGAGCAGTACTTC.

Only a few counts were recorded for this clone. This chain uses TRBV9 with TRBJ2-1; TRBD2 matches 12 bases. The CDR3 runs to 16 residues. Germline CDR1 SGDLS, CDR2 YYNGEE. J lost 7 bases, V lost 2 bases, and 7 bases had no gene match. CDR3 bases: TGTGCCAGCAGCGTCCTAGCGGGGGGGCCGGCGAATGAGCAGTTCTTC. It encodes CASSVLAGGPANEQFF.

This chain uses TRBV5-6 with TRBJ1-1, with TRBD1 as a possible D gene (5 bases). Trimming stripped 7 bases from V and 0 bases from J, with 10 bases between. The CDR3 sequence is 13 residues long. Germline V gene lookup returns CDR1 SGHDT and CDR2 YYEEEE. The CDR3 sequence: CASRGHLNTEAFF. CDR3 sequence (DNA): TGTGCCAGCCGTGGACACTTGAACACTGAAGCTTTCTTT.

This rearrangement joins TRBV7-6 to TRBJ1-2; 12 bases are shared with TRBD1. The junction had 2 bases not matched to a gene; V was cut back by 3 bases and J by 0 bases. Germline V gives CDR1 SGHVS, CDR2 FNYEAQ. The CDR3 is 16 amino acids. This CDR3 reads CASSLGQGAANYGYTF. Here the CDR3 DNA reads TGTGCCAGCAGCTTGGGACAGGGGGCCGCTAACTATGGCTACACCTTC.

The chain combines TRBV29-1 with TRBJ2-2, with D possibly TRBD2 on 6 matching bases. The CDR3 is 11 residues long. The germline CDR1 and CDR2 sequences are SQVTM and ANQGSEA. Trimming pared 5 bases from V and 7 bases from J, leaving 8 bases between. The CDR3 nucleotides read TGCAGCGTTCAGGGAGGCGGGGAGCTGTTTTTT. Amino acids: CSVQGGGELFF.

The V call is TRBV2, the J call TRBJ2-2, with 10 bases that match TRBD1. The CDR3 spans 14 residues. Trimming took 6 bases from V and 7 from J; bases not matched to a gene: 5. CDR1 and CDR2 from the germline V gene are SNHLY and FYNNEI. CDR3 sequence reads: CASRGGTGDGELFF. CDR3 DNA: TGTGCCAGCAGAGGAGGGACAGGGGACGGGGAGCTGTTTTTT. The whole variable domain, remainder taken from reference TRBV2 and TRBJ2-2, is EPEVTQTPSHQVTQMGQEVILRCVPISNHLYFYWYRQILGQKVEFLVSFYNNEISEKSEIFDDQFSVERPDGSNFTLKIRSTKLEDSAMYFCASRGGTGDGELFFGEGSRLTVL.